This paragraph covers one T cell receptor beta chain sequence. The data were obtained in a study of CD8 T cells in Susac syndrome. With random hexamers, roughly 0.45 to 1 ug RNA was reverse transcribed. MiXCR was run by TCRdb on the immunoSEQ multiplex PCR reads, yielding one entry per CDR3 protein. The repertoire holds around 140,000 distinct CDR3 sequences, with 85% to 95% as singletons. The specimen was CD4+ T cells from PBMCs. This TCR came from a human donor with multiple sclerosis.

CDR3 amino acids: CASSPEVAGVSDTQYF. DNA of the CDR3: TGTGCCAGCAGCCCGGAGGTAGCGGGAGTTTCAGATACGCAGTATTTT. V usage is TRBV5-4 and J usage is TRBJ2-3; the match to TRBD2 covers 9 bases. The CDR3 has 16 residues. V lost 4 bases, J lost 4 bases, and 10 bases stayed unmatched. Germline V gene data show CDR1 as SGHNT and CDR2 as YYREEE (reference sequence).